This TCR beta chain is from a study of blood T cell repertoires in COVID-19. Study as a whole: The samples span acute and convalescent COVID-19 from the United States, Italy and Spain.

The V gene lost 4 bases and the J gene lost 6 bases, with 6 bases spanning the gap. The V gene's germline CDR1 is MDHEN and CDR2 SYDVKM. The CDR3 loop spans 11 amino acids. Original analysis: Amplification of reference gene primers provided the estimated nucleated cell counts. Only in-frame clones appear in the TCRdb table, and some are missing; sequencing was by immunoSEQ multiplex PCR. Clone size and V and J calls were adopted from that table, with D and trimming inferred from the DNA. This sample has approximately 65,000 clones; about nine tenths occur once, and the top ten carry about 5%. The specimen sequenced was peripheral blood. The receptor was derived from a human donor in a cohort sampled during active COVID-19. The chain couples TRBV28 to TRBJ1-2, with D uncertain. CDR3: CASSSVNGYTF. The CDR3 DNA follows: TGTGCCAGCAGTTCAGTAAATGGCTACACCTTC.